Listed below are T cell receptor beta chains from one sample, sequenced in a study of response to subunit inactivated influenza vaccine. From the RT-PCR reads, TCRdb called clonotypes with MiXCR, one entry per CDR3 protein. The sample lists some 640,000 distinct CDR3 sequences, approximately 13% occurring once. Sequencing was performed on PBMCs from blood, taken 14 to 15 days before vaccination. All receptors derive from a man aged 45-60 years who received an inactivated influenza vaccine. Each CDR3 is given with its conserved first and last residue. Each record gives: V gene, clone size, J gene, D gene, CDR3 DNA, CDR3 protein. D genes are given only for firm matches. Clone size appears in some rows only: once, few, many, or a class for an expanded clone.

TRBV6-1	NA	TRBJ2-7	TRBD2	TGTGCCACACAATACGCGGGAGGTCCCTACGAGCAGTACTTC	CATQYAGGPYEQYF
TRBV20-1	many	TRBJ2-1	TRBD2	TGCAGTGCTAGCGGGAGGGATGGCAATGAGCAGTTCTTC	CSASGRDGNEQFF
TRBV20-1	NA	TRBJ1-2	TRBD1	TGCAGTGCTATCGACACAGGGGCCTATGGCTACACCTTC	CSAIDTGAYGYTF
TRBV20-1	once	TRBJ2-7	NA	TGCAGTGATAGGGTAGGAAAGGGACGGGTCTTTGAGCAGTACTTC	CSDRVGKGRVFEQYF
TRBV5-1	NA	TRBJ2-7	NA	TGCGCCAGCAGCTTGGGAGGTGGGCACGAGGCCTACGAGCAGTACTTC	CASSLGGGHEAYEQYF
TRBV12-3/TRBV12-4	few	TRBJ1-2	NA	TGTGCCAGCAGTTTAGCGCTTTCAGGAGGAAACTATGGCTACACCTTC	CASSLALSGGNYGYTF
TRBV5-1	many	TRBJ2-7	NA	TGCGCCAGCAGCTTGTCTTCAGGGAGCTACGAGCAGTACTTC	CASSLSSGSYEQYF
TRBV6-2/TRBV6-3	few	TRBJ2-7	TRBD2	TGTGCCAGCAGTTCTTGGACTAGCGGGAGTCCCCACGAGCAGTACTTC	CASSSWTSGSPHEQYF
TRBV5-1	few	TRBJ1-4	NA	TGCGCCAGCAGCCCCTGGTTGGGGGCTGAAAAACTGTTTTTT	CASSPWLGAEKLFF
TRBV24-1	NA	TRBJ2-3	NA	TGTGCCACCAGTGATTCGGGACGACAAGATACGCAGTATTTT	CATSDSGRQDTQYF
TRBV18	few	TRBJ2-2	TRBD1	TGTGCCAGCTCACCGACTCCGGGACAGGGGGCTATCACCGGGGAGCTGTTTTTT	CASSPTPGQGAITGELFF
TRBV15	NA	TRBJ2-1	TRBD2	TGTGCCACCCTTGAAAGCGGGAGGCCTCATGAGCAGTTCTTC	CATLESGRPHEQFF
TRBV12-3/TRBV12-4	many	TRBJ1-1	NA	TGTGCCAGCAGTTTAGCGGCGGGACTCGGAGCTTTCTTT	CASSLAAGLGAFF
TRBV10-3	NA	TRBJ1-1	NA	TGTGCCAGCTACACCATCACACTTAACACTGAAGCTTTCTTT	CASYTITLNTEAFF
TRBV4-3	few	TRBJ2-3	TRBD2	TGCGCCAGCAGCCAAGCGTCGGCTAGCGGGGTTGTCCCAGATACGCAGTATTTT	CASSQASASGVVPDTQYF
TRBV7-3	few	TRBJ2-1	TRBD2	TGTGCCAGCAGCTCCACACACATACTAGCGGGAGGAAAGCAGTTCTTC	CASSSTHILAGGKQFF
TRBV20-1	few	TRBJ2-1	NA	TGCAGTGCTAGAGATGTTGGAGGACGCTCCTACAATGAGCAGTTCTTC	CSARDVGGRSYNEQFF
TRBV23-1	few	TRBJ2-7	NA	TGCGCCAGCAGTCGCTTCGCGAAGGGGGAAGGCCACGAGCAGTACTTC	CASSRFAKGEGHEQYF
TRBV7-2	many	TRBJ1-3	NA	TGTGCCAGCAGCCCGAAACCCTCCTCTGGAAACACCATATATTTT	CASSPKPSSGNTIYF
TRBV4-1	many	TRBJ2-7	NA	TGCGCCAGCAGCCCAGCGGGCTTGGGTGAGCAGTACTTC	CASSPAGLGEQYF
TRBV9	few	TRBJ2-6	TRBD1	TGTGCCAGCAGCACAAACAGGGGTTCTGGGGCCAACGTCCTGACTTTC	CASSTNRGSGANVLTF
TRBV20-1	NA	TRBJ2-1	NA	TGCAGCAACCATAGAGTCCGGGCTTCGGCTCCGGGGCTGTTCTTC	CSNHRVRASAPGLFF
TRBV6-5	few	TRBJ1-2	NA	TGTGCCAGCAGTTACGCAGGGAGGGGCTACACCTTC	CASSYAGRGYTF
TRBV5-1	NA	TRBJ2-7	NA	TGCGCCAGCAGCTTTACCCCAGACTCCTACGAGCAGTACTTC	CASSFTPDSYEQYF
TRBV7-9	few	TRBJ2-3	NA	TGTGCCAGCAGCTTAGGTCTAACCGCGGGCTCAGATACGCAGTATTTT	CASSLGLTAGSDTQYF
TRBV7-2	NA	TRBJ1-2	TRBD1	TGTGCCAGCAGCTCCCAGACAGGGGGCTATGGCTACACCTTC	CASSSQTGGYGYTF
TRBV5-1	few	TRBJ1-2	NA	TGCGCCAGCAGCTTGGACGCGGGGGCACAGAACTATGGCTACACCTTC	CASSLDAGAQNYGYTF
TRBV5-8	NA	TRBJ2-7	NA	TGTGCCAGCAGCTACCCCACGGGCTCCTACGAGCAGTACTTC	CASSYPTGSYEQYF
TRBV2	NA	TRBJ2-7	NA	TGTGCCAGCAGTGTGACCCCTAGCTACTACGAGCAGTACTTC	CASSVTPSYYEQYF
TRBV11-2	NA	TRBJ2-7	NA	TGTGCCAGCAGCTTAGAGGTTCAGGGGCTCTACGAGCAGTACTTC	CASSLEVQGLYEQYF
TRBV7-3	few	TRBJ2-1	TRBD2	TGTGCCAGCAGCTCGCGGACTAGCGGAGGCCTCTCCTACAATGAGCAGTTCTTC	CASSSRTSGGLSYNEQFF
TRBV6-1	NA	TRBJ1-4	NA	TGTGCCAGCAGTGCTGGGACCTTTAATGAAAAACTGTTTTTT	CASSAGTFNEKLFF
TRBV4-1	NA	TRBJ2-3	NA	TGCGCCAGCAGCCAACCAGTGAGGGGAATGAGCACAGATACGCAGTATTTT	CASSQPVRGMSTDTQYF
TRBV7-2	NA	TRBJ1-2	NA	TGTGCCAGCAGCTTGGCTGGGCGGGCGGGGGGCTACACCTTC	CASSLAGRAGGYTF
TRBV2	NA	TRBJ2-2	TRBD2	TGTACCTTCAGTTTTGGGCTAGCGGGATCGTCAGACACCGGGGAGCTGTTTTTT	CTFSFGLAGSSDTGELFF
TRBV4-2	NA	TRBJ2-7	NA	TGTGCCAGCAGCCAAGCTCGGTCCGGAACACTGGACGAGCAGTACTTC	CASSQARSGTLDEQYF
TRBV15	NA	TRBJ2-7	NA	TGTGCCACCAGCGCCCAACAGGGCTACGAGCAGTACTTC	CATSAQQGYEQYF
TRBV11-2	NA	TRBJ2-3	TRBD2	TGTGCCAGCAGCTTAGGCGGGAGGTCAGATACGCAGTATTTT	CASSLGGRSDTQYF
TRBV7-2	many	TRBJ1-2	NA	TGTGCCAGCAGCTTCGTGGGGTATGGCTACACCTTC	CASSFVGYGYTF
TRBV20-1	few	TRBJ2-7	NA	TGCAGTGCCCTGGACATACGCGAGCAGTACTTC	CSALDIREQYF
TRBV5-1	many	TRBJ2-3	TRBD2	TGCGCCAGCAGCTTGGCTGAGAGCGGGAGACCAGATACGCAGTATTTT	CASSLAESGRPDTQYF
TRBV5-5	NA	TRBJ2-7	NA	TGTGCCAGCAGCTTGGTTATAACAGGACGCTCCTACGAGCAGTACTTC	CASSLVITGRSYEQYF
TRBV4-3	NA	TRBJ2-2	NA	TGCGCCAGCAGCCAAGATTTAAGGAGCTCCGGGGAGCTGTTTTTT	CASSQDLRSSGELFF
TRBV7-8	few	TRBJ1-5	TRBD1	TGTGCCAGCAGCTTATTGGCAGGGGGTGGCAATCAGCCCCAGCATTTT	CASSLLAGGGNQPQHF
TRBV6-5	NA	TRBJ1-4	TRBD1	TGTGCCAGCAGTTACTCGAGGGGACAGGGGAATGAAAAACTGTTTTTT	CASSYSRGQGNEKLFF
TRBV20-1	few	TRBJ2-1	NA	TGCAGTGCTCCTTCGGGCTACAATGAGCAGTTCTTC	CSAPSGYNEQFF
TRBV9	NA	TRBJ2-1	NA	TGTGCCAGCAGCATACGCGGGGACTCCTACAATGAGCAGTTCTTC	CASSIRGDSYNEQFF
TRBV5-1	NA	TRBJ2-5	TRBD2	TGCGCCAGCAGCTCCATGACTAGCGCAGAGACCCAGTACTTC	CASSSMTSAETQYF
TRBV7-2	NA	TRBJ2-3	TRBD2	TGTGCCAGCAATCTAGCGGGAGTGGGCACAGATACGCAGTATTTT	CASNLAGVGTDTQYF
TRBV30	few	TRBJ2-2	NA	TGTGCCTGGAGAAGACAGAACACCGGGGAGCTGTTTTTT	CAWRRQNTGELFF
TRBV12-3/TRBV12-4	few	TRBJ2-1	NA	TGTGCCAGCAGAACGCTACCCACCCTGGGGGGTGAGCAGTTCTTC	CASRTLPTLGGEQFF
TRBV4-1	NA	TRBJ2-1	TRBD2	TGCGCCAGCAGCCAATTGTTAGCGGGAAGCAATGAGCAGTTCTTC	CASSQLLAGSNEQFF
TRBV12-3/TRBV12-4	NA	TRBJ2-2	TRBD2	TGTGCCAGCAGAGTAGCGGGCCCCACCGGGGAGCTGTTTTTT	CASRVAGPTGELFF